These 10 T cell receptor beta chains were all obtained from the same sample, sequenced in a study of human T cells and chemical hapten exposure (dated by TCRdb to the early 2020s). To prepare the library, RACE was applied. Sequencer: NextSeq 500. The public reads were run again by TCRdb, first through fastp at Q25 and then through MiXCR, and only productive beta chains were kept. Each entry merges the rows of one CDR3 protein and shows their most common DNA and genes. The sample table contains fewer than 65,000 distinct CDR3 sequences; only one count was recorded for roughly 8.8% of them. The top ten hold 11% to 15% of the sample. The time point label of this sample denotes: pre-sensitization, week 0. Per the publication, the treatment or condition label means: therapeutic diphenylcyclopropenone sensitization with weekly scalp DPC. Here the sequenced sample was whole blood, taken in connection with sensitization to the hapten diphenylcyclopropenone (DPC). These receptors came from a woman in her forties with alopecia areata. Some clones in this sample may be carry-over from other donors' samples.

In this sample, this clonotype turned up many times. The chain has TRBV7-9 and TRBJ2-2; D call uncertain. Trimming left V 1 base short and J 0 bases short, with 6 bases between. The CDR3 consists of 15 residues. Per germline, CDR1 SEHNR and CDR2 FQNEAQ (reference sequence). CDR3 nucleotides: TGTGCCAGCAGCTTAGTTAACTCGAACACCGGGGAGCTGTTTTTT. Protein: CASSLVNSNTGELFF.

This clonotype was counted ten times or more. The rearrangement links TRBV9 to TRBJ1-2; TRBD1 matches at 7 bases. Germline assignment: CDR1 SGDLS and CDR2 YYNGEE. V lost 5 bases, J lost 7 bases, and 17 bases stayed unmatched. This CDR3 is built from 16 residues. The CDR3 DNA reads TGTGCCAGCAGATATGGGACAGACGAAATTTTGGGTGGCTACACCTTC. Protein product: CASRYGTDEILGGYTF.

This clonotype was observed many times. CDR3 nucleotide sequence: TGTGCCAGCACTCCCGCGGGACTAGGGGCGGCCGGGGAGCTGTTTTTT. Its translation: CASTPAGLGAAGELFF. The gene calls are TRBV6-5 and TRBJ2-2, with 8 bases identical to TRBD2. This CDR3 has 16 amino acids. Looked up from germline, CDR1 is MNHEY and CDR2 is SVGAGI. V shed 7 bases, J shed 6 bases, and the junction held 13 bases outside the gene matches.

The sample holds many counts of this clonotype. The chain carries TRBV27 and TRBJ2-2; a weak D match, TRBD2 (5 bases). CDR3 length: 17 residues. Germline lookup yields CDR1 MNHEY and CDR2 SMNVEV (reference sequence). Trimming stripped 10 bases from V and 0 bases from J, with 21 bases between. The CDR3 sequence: CATREGNSLSNTGELFF. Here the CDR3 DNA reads TGTGCCACCCGAGAGGGTAACAGCCTTTCGAACACCGGGGAGCTGTTTTTT.

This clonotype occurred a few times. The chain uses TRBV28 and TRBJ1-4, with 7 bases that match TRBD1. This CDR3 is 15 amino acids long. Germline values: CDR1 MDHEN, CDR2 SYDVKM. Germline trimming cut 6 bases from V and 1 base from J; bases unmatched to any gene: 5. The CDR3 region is CASSSQGLTNEKLFF. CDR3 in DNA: TGTGCCAGCAGCTCACAGGGGCTAACTAATGAAAAACTGTTTTTT.

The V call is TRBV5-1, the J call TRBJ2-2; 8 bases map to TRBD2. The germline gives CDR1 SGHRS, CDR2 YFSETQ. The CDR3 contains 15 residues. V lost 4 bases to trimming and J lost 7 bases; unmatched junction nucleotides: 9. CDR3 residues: CASSPGLGEVGELFF. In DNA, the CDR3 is TGCGCCAGCAGCCCGGGACTAGGGGAAGTCGGGGAGCTGTTTTTT.

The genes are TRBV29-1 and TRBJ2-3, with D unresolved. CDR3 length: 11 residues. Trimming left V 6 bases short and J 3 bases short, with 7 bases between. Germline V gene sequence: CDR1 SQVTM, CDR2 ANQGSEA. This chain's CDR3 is CSVRYTDTQYF. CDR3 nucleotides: TGCAGCGTGCGGTATACAGATACGCAGTATTTT.

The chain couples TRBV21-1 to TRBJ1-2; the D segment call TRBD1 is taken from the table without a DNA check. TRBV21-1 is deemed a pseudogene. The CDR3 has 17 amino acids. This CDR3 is CASSKAVGEGQAYGYTF. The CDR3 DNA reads TGTGCCAGCAGCAAAGCGGTAGGGGAGGGACAGGCGTATGGCTACACCTTC.

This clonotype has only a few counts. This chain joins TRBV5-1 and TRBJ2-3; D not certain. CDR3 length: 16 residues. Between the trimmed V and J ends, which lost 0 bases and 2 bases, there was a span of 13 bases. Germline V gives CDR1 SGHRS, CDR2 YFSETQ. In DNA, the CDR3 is TGCGCCAGCAGCTTGGACCCCCCACGCCCCACAGATACGCAGTATTTT. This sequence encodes CASSLDPPRPTDTQYF.

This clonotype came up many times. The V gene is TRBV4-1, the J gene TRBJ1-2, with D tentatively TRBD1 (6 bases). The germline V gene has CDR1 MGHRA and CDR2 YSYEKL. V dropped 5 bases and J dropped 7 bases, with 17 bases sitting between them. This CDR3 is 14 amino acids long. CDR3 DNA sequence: TGCGCCAGCAGCACGCCAGGGGTGAGGATTGGCTACACCTTC. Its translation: CASSTPGVRIGYTF.